This TCR beta chain was found in a study of CD8 T cells in Susac syndrome. The RNA input was about 0.5 to 1 ug, and it was reverse transcribed with random hexamers. The immunoSEQ assay covered 54 Vbeta and 13 Jbeta segments for CDR3. TCRdb reanalysed the immunoSEQ multiplex PCR reads using MiXCR and keeps one entry per CDR3 protein. The data hold 300,000 or so distinct CDR3 sequences, with under 95% observed a single time. From blood CD8+ and CD4+ T cells, TCR beta sequences were generated. Multiple sclerosis controls were treatment-naive patients with stable or active relapsing-remitting disease. Bulk CD8+ and CD4+ cells came from magnetic negative isolation; CD8+ TEMRA by FACS. CDR3 size: 14 residues. The V and J ends lost 0 bases and 4 bases respectively, with 10 bases between them. Germline assignment: CDR1 SGHNT and CDR2 YYREEE (reference sequence).

The sequence derives from a human donor with multiple sclerosis. The chain has TRBV5-4 and TRBJ1-2; D is possibly TRBD1 (6 bases). Material for sequencing was CD4+ T cells from PBMCs. As DNA, the CDR3 is TGTGCCAGCAGCTTGGCCCGGGGGGCCTATGGCTACACCTTC. Translated: CASSLARGAYGYTF.